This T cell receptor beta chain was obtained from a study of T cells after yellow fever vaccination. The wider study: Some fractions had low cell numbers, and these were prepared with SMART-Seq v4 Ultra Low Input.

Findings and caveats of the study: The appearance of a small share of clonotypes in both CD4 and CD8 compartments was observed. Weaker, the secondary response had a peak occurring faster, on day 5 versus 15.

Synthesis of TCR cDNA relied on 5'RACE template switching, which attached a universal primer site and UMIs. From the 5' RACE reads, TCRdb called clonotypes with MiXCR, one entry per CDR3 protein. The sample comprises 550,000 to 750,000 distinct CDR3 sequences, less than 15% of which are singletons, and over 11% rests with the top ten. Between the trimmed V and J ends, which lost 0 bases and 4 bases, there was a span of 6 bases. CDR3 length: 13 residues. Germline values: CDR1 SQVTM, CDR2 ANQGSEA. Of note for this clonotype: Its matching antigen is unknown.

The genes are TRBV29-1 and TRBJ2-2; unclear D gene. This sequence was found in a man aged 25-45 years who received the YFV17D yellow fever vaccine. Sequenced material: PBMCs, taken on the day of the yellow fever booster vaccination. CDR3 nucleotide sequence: TGCAGCGTTGAAGAAGATTTCACCGGGGAGCTGTTTTTT. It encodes CSVEEDFTGELFF.